This TCR beta chain was captured in a study of shared clonotypes between healthy human individuals. General study results and limits: Rarefaction showed that sequencing of sorted subsets was incomplete (despite large depth). Roughly 5.3% of naive CD4 clonotypes were common to a few donors.

Trimming removed 0 bases from V and 0 bases from J, with 13 bases in between. The V gene's germline CDR1 is SGHDT and CDR2 YYEEEE. This CDR3 is 16 amino acids long. About this clone itself: The antigen is unknown.

Some clones are missing from TCRdb's copy, which holds only in-frame ones; the method was immunoSEQ multiplex PCR. The table includes 2 million to 2.5 million clones, less than 95% detected once. Source material: naive CD4+ T cells from PBMCs. Subset denoted: CD45RA+ positively selected. The source of this sequence is a man between 18 and 29 years old in good health. Some clones in this sample may be carry-over from other donors' samples. The V and J genes are TRBV5-6 and TRBJ2-7; D is possibly TRBD1 or TRBD2 (5 bases each). CDR3 sequence: CASSLDPGRSSYEQYF. The DNA of the CDR3 is TGTGCCAGCAGCTTGGACCCGGGACGGAGCTCCTACGAGCAGTACTTC. Full variable domain (outside the CDR3, taken from reference TRBV5-6 and TRBJ2-7): DAGVTQSPTHLIKTRGQQVTLRCSPKSGHDTVSWYQQALGQGPQFIFQYYEEEERQRGNFPDRFSGHQFPNYSSELNVNALLLGDSALYLCASSLDPGRSSYEQYFGPGTRLTVT.